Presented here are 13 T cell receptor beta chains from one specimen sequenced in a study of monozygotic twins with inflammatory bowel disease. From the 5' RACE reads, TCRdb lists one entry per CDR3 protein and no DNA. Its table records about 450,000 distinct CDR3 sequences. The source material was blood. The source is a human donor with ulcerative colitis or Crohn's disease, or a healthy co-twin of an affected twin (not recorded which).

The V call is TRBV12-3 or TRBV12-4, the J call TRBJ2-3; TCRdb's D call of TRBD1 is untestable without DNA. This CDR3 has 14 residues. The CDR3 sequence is CASLMGGPKDTQYF.

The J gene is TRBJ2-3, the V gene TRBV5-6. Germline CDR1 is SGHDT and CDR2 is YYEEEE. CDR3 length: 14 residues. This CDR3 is CASSFGSGADTQYF.

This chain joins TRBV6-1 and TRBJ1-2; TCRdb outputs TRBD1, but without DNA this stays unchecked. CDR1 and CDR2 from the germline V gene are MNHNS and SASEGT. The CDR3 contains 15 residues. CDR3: CASSAGDLKGGGYTF.

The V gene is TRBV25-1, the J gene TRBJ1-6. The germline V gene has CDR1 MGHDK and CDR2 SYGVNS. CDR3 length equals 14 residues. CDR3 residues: CASSEYFVNSPLHF. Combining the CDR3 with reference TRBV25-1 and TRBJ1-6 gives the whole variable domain EADIYQTPRYLVIGTGKKITLECSQTMGHDKMYWYQQDPGMELHLIHYSYGVNSTEKGDLSSESTVSRIRTEHFPLTLESARPSHTSQYLCASSEYFVNSPLHFGNGTRLTVT.

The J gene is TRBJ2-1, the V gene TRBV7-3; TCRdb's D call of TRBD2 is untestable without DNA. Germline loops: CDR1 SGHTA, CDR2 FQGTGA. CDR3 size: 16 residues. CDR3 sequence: CASSLSGLADYNEQFF.

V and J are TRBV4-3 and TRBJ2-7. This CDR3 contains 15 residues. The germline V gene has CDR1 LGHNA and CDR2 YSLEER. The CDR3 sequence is CASSLLPTATYEQYF.

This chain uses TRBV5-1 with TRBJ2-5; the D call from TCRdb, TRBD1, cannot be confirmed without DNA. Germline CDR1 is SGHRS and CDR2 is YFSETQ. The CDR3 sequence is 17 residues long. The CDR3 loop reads CARSSGGTNRGQETQYF.

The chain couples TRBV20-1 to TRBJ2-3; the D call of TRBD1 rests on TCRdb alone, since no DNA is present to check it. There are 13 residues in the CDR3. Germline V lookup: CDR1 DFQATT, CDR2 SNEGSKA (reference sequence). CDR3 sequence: CSARVGRTDTQYF.

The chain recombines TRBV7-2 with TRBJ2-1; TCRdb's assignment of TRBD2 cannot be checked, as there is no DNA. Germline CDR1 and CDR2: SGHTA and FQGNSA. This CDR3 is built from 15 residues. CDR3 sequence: CASRLAGGIYNEQFF.

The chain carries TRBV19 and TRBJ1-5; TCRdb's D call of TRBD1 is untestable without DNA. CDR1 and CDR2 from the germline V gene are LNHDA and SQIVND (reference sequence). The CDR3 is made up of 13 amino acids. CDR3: CASTWGGNQPQHF.

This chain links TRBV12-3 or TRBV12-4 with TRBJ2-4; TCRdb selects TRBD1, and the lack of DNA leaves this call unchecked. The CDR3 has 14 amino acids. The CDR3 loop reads CASTQTGTGVIQYF.

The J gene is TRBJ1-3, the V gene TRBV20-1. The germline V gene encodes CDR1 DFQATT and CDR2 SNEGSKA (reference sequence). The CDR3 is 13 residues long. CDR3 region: CSALYTSGNTIYF.

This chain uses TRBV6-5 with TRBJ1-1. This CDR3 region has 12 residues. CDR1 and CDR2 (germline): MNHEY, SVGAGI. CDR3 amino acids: CASSYPQSEAFF.